These T cell receptor beta chains were read from a single sample in a study of regulatory T cells in long-lasting Graves disease. TCRdb itself ran the multiplex PCR reads through MiXCR, one entry per CDR3 protein. The sample carries about 320,000 distinct CDR3 sequences, roughly 18% recorded once. The material sequenced was peripheral blood mononuclear cells (PBMCs), taken at new diagnosis, from a patient treated with antithyroid drugs. These receptors were obtained from a female donor with Graves disease. Each CDR3 is given without its conserved first and last residue.

cdr3_aa,j_call,v_call,cdr3_length
ATSGGQGGTEAF,TRBJ1-1,TRBV15,12
ASSITWRDYQY,TRBJ2-3,TRBV19,11
ASTDRMSIYGELF,TRBJ2-2,TRBV25-1,13
ASSVDSLGAKETQY,TRBJ2-5,TRBV9,14
ASRSPGLEADTQY,TRBJ2-3,TRBV6-2/TRBV6-3,13
AISELGQGGTDTQY,TRBJ2-3,TRBV10-3,14
SASGEPGTDTQY,TRBJ2-3,TRBV20-1,12
ASSFWGLGTGELF,TRBJ2-2,TRBV12-3/TRBV12-4,13
ASSEGGNTGELF,TRBJ2-2,TRBV2,12
ASSPRGGRTRNYGYT,TRBJ1-2,TRBV19,15
SARRREGSDTQY,TRBJ2-3,TRBV29-1,12
ASSLVQGTTDTQY,TRBJ2-3,TRBV5-1,13
ASRTTSGRAQEQY,TRBJ2-7,TRBV28,13
ASSVDGGGTYEQY,TRBJ2-7,TRBV9,13
ASSFPDTYGYT,TRBJ1-2,TRBV28,11
ASSLVAGPSNQPQH,TRBJ1-5,TRBV5-1,14
SAEGSSYEQY,TRBJ2-7,TRBV20-1,10
ASSLSPGWLLNQPRH,TRBJ1-5,TRBV28,15
SVPRLRYGYT,TRBJ1-2,TRBV20-1,10
ATSSTGGAETQY,TRBJ2-5,TRBV24-1,12
ASSPWSGGNEQF,TRBJ2-1,TRBV18,12
ASRDRDRVSYEQY,TRBJ2-7,TRBV19,13
SARVGFWQGEAF,TRBJ1-1,TRBV20-1,12
ASSPTNGNEQF,TRBJ2-1,TRBV12-3/TRBV12-4,11
ASNLQGGPDTQY,TRBJ2-3,TRBV28,12
SASIDEQF,TRBJ2-1,TRBV20-1,8
ASSSLGGRSPLH,TRBJ1-6,TRBV9,12
ASSDPGTGVVDEQF,TRBJ2-1,TRBV11-3,14
ASRRAGRSYEQY,TRBJ2-7,TRBV27,12
ASSLALGRVDQPQH,TRBJ1-5,TRBV12-3/TRBV12-4,14
ASSVEDMRGYT,TRBJ1-2,TRBV9,11
ASRGGGNQPQH,TRBJ1-5,TRBV12-3/TRBV12-4,11
ASSLLGGGEQF,TRBJ2-1,TRBV12-3/TRBV12-4,11
ASSPTGETVGETQY,TRBJ2-5,TRBV3-1,14
ASSPVGTSAGELF,TRBJ2-2,TRBV6-1,13
AIRPGLALDTQY,TRBJ2-3,TRBV2,12
ASSLLGWDTEAF,TRBJ1-1,TRBV7-9,12
ASRQGDYGYT,TRBJ1-2,TRBV2,10
ATRRVGELF,TRBJ2-2,TRBV2,9
ASSPPGTSGKETQY,.,TRBV7-2,14
ASGLGTGPPGANVLT,TRBJ2-6,TRBV12-5,15
ASSSTGGIPDTQY,TRBJ2-3,TRBV3-1,13
ASSWGTWGGPYNEQF,TRBJ2-1,TRBV7-9,15
ASSPRQASPLH,TRBJ1-6,TRBV6-1,11
ASNPEPGLAGLFHTGELF,TRBJ2-2,TRBV10-2,18
AILGQGYGYT,TRBJ1-2,TRBV13,10
ASSPASGEDYGYT,TRBJ1-2,TRBV5-1,13
ASSSSAGAITGELF,TRBJ2-2,TRBV6-5,14
ASSSPRGTVTASEQY,TRBJ2-7,TRBV28,15
ASSLSRTSGEGEQY,TRBJ2-7,TRBV28,14